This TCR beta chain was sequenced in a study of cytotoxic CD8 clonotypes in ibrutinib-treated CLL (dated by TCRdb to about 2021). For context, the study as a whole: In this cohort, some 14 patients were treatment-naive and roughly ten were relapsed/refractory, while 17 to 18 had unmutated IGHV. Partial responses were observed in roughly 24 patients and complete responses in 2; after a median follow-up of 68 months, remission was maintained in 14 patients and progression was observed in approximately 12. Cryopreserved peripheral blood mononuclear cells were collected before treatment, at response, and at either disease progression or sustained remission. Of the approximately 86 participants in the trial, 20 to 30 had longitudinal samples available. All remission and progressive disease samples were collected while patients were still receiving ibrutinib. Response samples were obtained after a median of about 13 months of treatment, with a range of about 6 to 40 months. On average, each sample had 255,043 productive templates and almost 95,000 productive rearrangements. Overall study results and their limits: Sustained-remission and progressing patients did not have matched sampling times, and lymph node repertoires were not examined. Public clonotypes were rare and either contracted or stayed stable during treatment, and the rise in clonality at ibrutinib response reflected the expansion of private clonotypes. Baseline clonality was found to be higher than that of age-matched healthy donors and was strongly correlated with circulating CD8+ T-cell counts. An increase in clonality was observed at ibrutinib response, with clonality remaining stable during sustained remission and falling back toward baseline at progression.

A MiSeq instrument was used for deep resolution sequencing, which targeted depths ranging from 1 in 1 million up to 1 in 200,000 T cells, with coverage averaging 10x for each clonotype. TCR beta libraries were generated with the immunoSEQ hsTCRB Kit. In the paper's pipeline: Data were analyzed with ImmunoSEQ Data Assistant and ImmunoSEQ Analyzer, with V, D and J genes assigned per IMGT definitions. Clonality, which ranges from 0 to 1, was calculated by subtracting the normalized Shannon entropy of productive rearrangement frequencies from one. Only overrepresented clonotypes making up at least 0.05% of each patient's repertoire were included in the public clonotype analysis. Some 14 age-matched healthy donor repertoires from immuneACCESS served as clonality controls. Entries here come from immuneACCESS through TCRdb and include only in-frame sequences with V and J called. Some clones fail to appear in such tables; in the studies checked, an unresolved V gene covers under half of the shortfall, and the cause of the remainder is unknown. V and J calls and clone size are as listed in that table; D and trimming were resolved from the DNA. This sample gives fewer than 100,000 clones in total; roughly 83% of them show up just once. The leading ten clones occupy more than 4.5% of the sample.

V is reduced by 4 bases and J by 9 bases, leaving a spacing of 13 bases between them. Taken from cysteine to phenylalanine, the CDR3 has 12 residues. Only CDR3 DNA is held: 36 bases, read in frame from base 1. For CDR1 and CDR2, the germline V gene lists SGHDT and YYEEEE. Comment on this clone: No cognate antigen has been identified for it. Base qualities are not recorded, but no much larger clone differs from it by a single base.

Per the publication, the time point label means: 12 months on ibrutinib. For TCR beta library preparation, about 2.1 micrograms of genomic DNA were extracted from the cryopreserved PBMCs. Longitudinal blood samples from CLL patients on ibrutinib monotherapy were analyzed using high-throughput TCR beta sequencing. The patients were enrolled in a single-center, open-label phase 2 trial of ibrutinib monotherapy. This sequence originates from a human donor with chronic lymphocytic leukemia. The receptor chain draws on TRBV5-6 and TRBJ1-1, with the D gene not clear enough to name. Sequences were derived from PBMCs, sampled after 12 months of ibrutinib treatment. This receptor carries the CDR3 CASSRALGKAFF. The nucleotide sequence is TGTGCCAGCAGCCGGGCGTTGGGTAAAGCTTTCTTT.